This TCR beta chain was documented in a study of blood T cell repertoires in COVID-19. Only in-frame clones appear in the TCRdb table, and some are missing; sequencing was by immunoSEQ multiplex PCR. The table has under 450,000 clones, about 91% seen once. The V gene's germline CDR1 is SGHRS and CDR2 YFSETQ. CDR3 length equals 15 residues. The ends were cut back, 0 bases at V and 2 bases at J, with 11 bases in the middle. This clone was observed a single time. The clonotype comes from a woman between 50 and 59 years old with COVID-19, enrolled during active disease. The V call is TRBV5-1, the J call TRBJ1-2; D unclear. The sample was peripheral blood. CDR3 region: CASSLAEGRNYGYTF. Here the CDR3 DNA reads TGCGCCAGCAGCTTGGCGGAGGGCCGAAACTATGGCTACACCTTC.